These T cell receptor beta chains were read from a single sample in a study of blood T cell repertoires in COVID-19. Sequencing used immunoSEQ multiplex PCR; TCRdb keeps in-frame clones, though not all of them. Of 200,000 to 250,000 clones in the sample, approximately 84% were seen once. The material sequenced was peripheral blood. All receptors come from a woman aged 50 to 65 with active or convalescent COVID-19. Both conserved end residues are part of each CDR3.

j_gene | v_gene | CDR3aa
TRBJ2-1 | TRBV5-6 | CASSAGFDEQFF
TRBJ1-3 | TRBV10-3 | CAITQGNGNTIYF
TRBJ1-1 | TRBV5-6 | CASSLLGAHRDTEAFF
TRBJ2-7 | TRBV9 | CASSPGGFSGAEQYF
TRBJ1-1 | TRBV3-1/TRBV3-2 | CASSHETGFTEAFF
TRBJ1-2 | TRBV19 | CASTRGLGADYGYTF
TRBJ2-7 | TRBV5-6 | CASSSGTGISYEQYF
TRBJ1-4 | TRBV4-2 | CASSQGGRLFEKLFF
TRBJ1-2 | TRBV28 | CASSPGDRVGYGYTF
TRBJ1-2 | TRBV20-1 | CSTTGGGGYTF
TRBJ1-4 | TRBV6-5 | CASRSGTGGEKLFF
TRBJ2-1 | TRBV9 | CASSVESGGSEQFF
TRBJ2-1 | TRBV6-2/TRBV6-3 | CASSPDYTEQFF
TRBJ1-5 | TRBV28 | CASSFDRSNQPQHF
TRBJ1-2 | TRBV30 | CAWTLGQAYYGYTF
TRBJ1-5 | TRBV2 | CASSGSGFGQPQHF
TRBJ1-1 | TRBV7-9 | CASTSRGLTEAFF
TRBJ1-3 | TRBV6-5 | CASRRTGSGNTIYF
TRBJ2-3 | TRBV15 | CATSRGGRPTPGTDTQYF
TRBJ1-2 | TRBV6-1 | CASTTGEGYTF
TRBJ1-2 | TRBV19 | CASSIPEGYGYTF
TRBJ2-3 | TRBV28 | CASSLDDRARGDTQYF
TRBJ1-6 | TRBV28 | CASTWGVRDSPLHF
TRBJ2-5 | TRBV29-1 | CSVGQGARETQYF
TRBJ2-2 | TRBV6-2/TRBV6-3 | CASSSPGLEGTGELFF
TRBJ1-6 | TRBV7-9 | CASSYKGESPLHF
TRBJ1-5 | TRBV2 | CASSEPAGVDQPQHF